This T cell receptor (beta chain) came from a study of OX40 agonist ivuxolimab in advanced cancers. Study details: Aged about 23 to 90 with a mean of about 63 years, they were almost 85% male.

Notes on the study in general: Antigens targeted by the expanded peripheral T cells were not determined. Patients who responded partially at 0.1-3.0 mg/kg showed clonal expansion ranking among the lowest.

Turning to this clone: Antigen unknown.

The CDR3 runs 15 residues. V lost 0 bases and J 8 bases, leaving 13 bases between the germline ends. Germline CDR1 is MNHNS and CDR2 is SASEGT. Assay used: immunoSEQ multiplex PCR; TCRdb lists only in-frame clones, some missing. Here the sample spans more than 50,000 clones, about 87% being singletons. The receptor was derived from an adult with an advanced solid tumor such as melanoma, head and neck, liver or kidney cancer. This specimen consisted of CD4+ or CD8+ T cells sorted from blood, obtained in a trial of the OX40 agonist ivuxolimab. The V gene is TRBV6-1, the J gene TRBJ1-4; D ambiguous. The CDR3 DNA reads TGTGCCAGCAGTGAAGCTAGAGGGAAGTGGGAAAAACTGTTTTTT. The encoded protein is CASSEARGKWEKLFF.